A single sample is the source of the 23 T cell receptor beta chains below, sequenced in a study of control samples from healthy donors and cancer patients. Profiling relied on immunoSEQ multiplex PCR, and the TCRdb table lists in-frame clones only, not all of them. The top ten clones hold roughly 5.3% of a sample with under 200,000 clones, 85% to 90% of them seen once. Material for sequencing was blood. The receptors stem from a woman in her twenties or thirties in good health.

The J gene is TRBJ2-1, the V gene TRBV3-1 (or the pseudogene TRBV3-2); no clear D. Germline values: CDR1 LGHDT, CDR2 YNNKEL (reference sequence). Between the trimmed V and J ends, which lost 0 bases and 7 bases, there was a span of 7 bases. This CDR3 region has 13 residues. The CDR3 nucleotides read TGTGCCAGCAGCCAAGACAGCCCTAATGAGCAGTTCTTC. Encoded protein: CASSQDSPNEQFF.

This clone was detected once. The chain is built from TRBV7-8 and TRBJ1-5, with unresolved D. V lost 9 bases and J 3 bases, leaving 9 bases between the germline ends. CDR1 and CDR2 (germline): SGHVS, FQNEAQ. The length of the CDR3 is 12 residues. CDR3 amino acids: CASKQANQPQHF. In DNA, the CDR3 is TGTGCCAGTAAGCAGGCCAATCAGCCCCAGCATTTT.

The V gene is TRBV5-4, the J gene TRBJ2-1; perhaps TRBD1 as D (5 bases). This CDR3 region has 14 residues. Per germline, CDR1 SGHNT and CDR2 YYREEE (reference sequence). V lost 1 base, J lost 3 bases, and 8 bases lay in between. CDR3 sequence: CASSLFQGYNEQFF. DNA of the CDR3: TGTGCCAGCAGCTTGTTTCAGGGCTACAATGAGCAGTTCTTC.

The chain recombines TRBV5-1 with TRBJ2-5; D is possibly TRBD1 or TRBD2 (5 bases each). Germline-derived CDR1 and CDR2 are SGHRS and YFSETQ. The V and J ends lost 4 bases and 2 bases respectively, with 15 bases between them. CDR3 length equals 15 residues. In DNA, the CDR3 is TGCGCCAGCAGCCGGTGGGGCTCGGGGCAAGAGACCCAGTACTTC. It codes for CASSRWGSGQETQYF.

The chain recombines TRBV6-5 with TRBJ1-2, with unresolved D. The CDR3 has 13 amino acids. Germline loops: CDR1 MNHEY, CDR2 SVGAGI. Trimming took 6 bases from V and 1 from J, leaving 9 bases between them. The CDR3 region has the DNA TGTGCCAGCAGCCCCCAGGTTAACTATGGCTACACCTTC. Translation: CASSPQVNYGYTF.

The chain is built from TRBV3-1 (or the pseudogene TRBV3-2) and TRBJ1-2; D call uncertain. The germline V gene encodes CDR1 LGHDT and CDR2 YNNKEL (reference sequence). V dropped 0 bases and J dropped 8 bases, with 7 bases sitting between them. CDR3 length: 12 amino acids. CDR3 sequence reads: CASSQDQRGYTF. The CDR3 nucleotides are TGTGCCAGCAGCCAAGATCAACGGGGCTACACCTTC.

The chain carries TRBV10-1 and TRBJ2-3; tentatively, D is TRBD2 (6 bases). Germline CDR1 WNHNN, CDR2 SYGVQD (reference sequence). This CDR3 has 14 amino acids. V was cut by 6 bases and J by 3 bases, with 13 bases left in between. The CDR3, as DNA: TGCGCCAGCAGGGGAGCGGGTTTGACAGATACGCAGTATTTT. Residues: CASRGAGLTDTQYF.

The chain uses TRBV6-5 and TRBJ2-7, with a tentative D call TRBD2 (7 bases). The CDR3 is 13 amino acids. CDR1 MNHEY and CDR2 SVGAGI come from the germline V gene. V was trimmed by 7 bases and J by 1 base, leaving 11 bases between them. CDR3 DNA: TGTGCCAGCAAAGAGGGGGGGTCCTACGAGCAGTACTTC. Translating gives CASKEGGSYEQYF.

The chain employs TRBV11-1 and TRBJ2-5, with TRBD1 as a possible D gene (6 bases). V lost 8 bases, J lost 2 bases, and 6 bases lay in between. CDR3 length equals 11 residues. Germline V gene sequence: CDR1 SGHAT, CDR2 FQDESV (reference sequence). CDR3 DNA: TGTGCCAGCGGACAGCAAGAGACCCAGTACTTC. The encoded protein is CASGQQETQYF.

The chain recombines TRBV10-3 with TRBJ1-2; D unresolved. This CDR3 has 12 amino acids. CDR1 and CDR2 (germline): ENHRY, SYGVKD. Deletions cut 11 bases from V and 10 bases from J, with 20 bases between. DNA of the CDR3: TGTGCCTCCACGAACAGTCTTCCAGACTACACCTTC. Its protein product is CASTNSLPDYTF.

The gene calls are TRBV4-1 and TRBJ2-7; D gene unclear. This CDR3 has 14 amino acids. CDR1 and CDR2 (germline): MGHRA, YSYEKL. With 0 bases removed from V and 1 base from J, the gap between germline ends came to 7 bases. In DNA, the CDR3 is TGCGCCAGCAGCCAAGAGGCACTTTCCTACGAGCAGTACTTC. Amino acids: CASSQEALSYEQYF.

V is TRBV7-8 and J is TRBJ1-6; D call uncertain. The CDR3 loop spans 15 amino acids. Germline V CDR1 and CDR2: SGHVS, FQNEAQ. V was clipped by 1 base and J by 6 bases, with 10 bases between them. The CDR3 reads CASSLELLSNSPLHF. CDR3 bases: TGTGCCAGCAGCTTAGAACTTTTGAGTAATTCACCCCTCCACTTT. Based on the CDR3 plus reference TRBV7-8 and TRBJ1-6, the full variable domain is GAGVSQSPRYKVAKRGQDVALRCDPISGHVSLFWYQQALGQGPEFLTYFQNEAQLDKSGLPSDRFFAERPEGSVSTLKIQRTQQEDSAVYLCASSLELLSNSPLHFGNGTRLTVT.

This clone was observed once. This CDR3 reads CASSGLDYEQYF. The DNA for the CDR3 is TGTGCCAGCAGCGGACTAGACTACGAGCAGTACTTC. V is TRBV7-9 and J is TRBJ2-7; 7 bases are a match to TRBD2. Germline values: CDR1 SEHNR, CDR2 FQNEAQ (reference sequence). After removal of 5 bases from V and 3 bases from J, the junction contained 1 base not matched to a gene. The CDR3 sequence is 12 residues long.

V and J are TRBV29-1 and TRBJ2-1; 11 bases are a match to TRBD1. Germline CDR1 is SQVTM and CDR2 is ANQGSEA. The V and J ends lost 5 bases and 8 bases, in that order; junction bases with no gene match: 11. The CDR3 consists of 15 residues. The CDR3 region is CSVSPGTGGLYEQFF. The CDR3 DNA sequence: TGCAGCGTTTCCCCCGGGACAGGGGGTCTCTATGAGCAGTTCTTC.

V and J are TRBV6-4 and TRBJ2-7; the D gene is possibly TRBD1 (5 bases). The V end lost 6 bases, the J end lost 6 bases, and 24 bases lay between the germline ends. CDR1 and CDR2 from the germline V gene are MRHNA and SNTAGT. CDR3 length: 16 residues. CDR3 residues: CASRNLTASGVGEQYV. For the CDR3, the DNA is TGTGCCAGCAGGAATTTGACAGCGAGTGGGGTCGGCGAGCAGTACGTC.

This chain uses TRBV25-1 with TRBJ1-2; D not certain. The CDR3 length is 14 residues. CDR1 MGHDK and CDR2 SYGVNS come from the germline V gene. V was clipped by 2 bases and J by 6 bases, with 13 bases between them. DNA of the CDR3: TGTGCCAGCAGTGAACGTGGTACGAACAATGGCTACACCTTC. Its translation is CASSERGTNNGYTF.

This sequence joins TRBV5-1 and TRBJ2-2; D might be TRBD1 (6 bases). The length of the CDR3 is 12 residues. V was clipped by 4 bases and J by 6 bases, with 7 bases between them. Germline V lookup: CDR1 SGHRS, CDR2 YFSETQ. The CDR3 sequence: CASSKGAGELFF. DNA of the CDR3: TGCGCCAGCAGCAAGGGGGCCGGGGAGCTGTTTTTT.

The rearrangement links TRBV10-3 to TRBJ2-1; 11 nucleotides line up with TRBD2. Germline V gives CDR1 ENHRY, CDR2 SYGVKD. The CDR3 has 16 amino acids. V dropped 2 bases and J dropped 7; count of bases not matched to a gene: 7. CDR3 in DNA: TGTGCCATCAGTGAGACGGGACTAGCGGAAACGAATGAGCAGTTCTTC. Translation gives CAISETGLAETNEQFF.

V and J are TRBV2 and TRBJ2-5; 8 nucleotides align to TRBD2. This CDR3 is 13 amino acids long. V lost 10 bases, J lost 1 base, and 5 bases stayed unmatched. Germline V gene lookup returns CDR1 SNHLY and CDR2 FYNNEI. In nucleotides, the CDR3 is TGTGCCACATCGCGGGAGGCCCAAGAGACCCAGTACTTC. Translating gives CATSREAQETQYF.

This clone appeared a single time. The genes are TRBV29-1 and TRBJ2-1; D possibly corresponds to TRBD2 (5 bases). Germline CDR1 SQVTM, CDR2 ANQGSEA. Trimming pared 5 bases from V and 2 bases from J, leaving 10 bases between. The CDR3 spans 13 residues. The CDR3 reads CSVRLAAYNEQFF. Written as DNA, the CDR3 is TGCAGCGTTCGGCTAGCAGCCTACAATGAGCAGTTCTTC.

This chain uses TRBV7-9 with TRBJ1-6, with D perhaps matching TRBD1 (5 bases). The CDR3 spans 15 residues. Trimming stripped 5 bases from V and 10 bases from J, with 18 bases between. Germline V lookup: CDR1 SEHNR, CDR2 FQNEAQ (reference sequence). CDR3: CASSARGTGGSPLHF. The CDR3 DNA sequence: TGTGCCAGCAGCGCGCGGGGGACCGGGGGATCACCCCTCCACTTT.

As DNA, the CDR3 is TGTGCCAGCACGCTAACGGGGGGGCATGGCTACACCTTC. Encoded protein: CASTLTGGHGYTF. The chain couples TRBV28 to TRBJ1-2; a possible D gene is TRBD1 (6 bases). Germline CDR1 and CDR2: MDHEN and SYDVKM. The CDR3 is made up of 13 amino acids. The V end lost 7 bases, the J end lost 6 bases, and 15 bases lay between the germline ends.

This clone turned up a few times. The V gene is TRBV19, the J gene TRBJ1-5; a possible D gene is TRBD1 (5 bases). V gave up 7 bases and J gave up 0 bases, with 7 bases separating them. CDR1 and CDR2 (germline): LNHDA, SQIVND (reference sequence). The CDR3 has 13 amino acids. The CDR3 region is CASTDSSNQPQHF. CDR3 bases: TGTGCCAGTACTGACAGTAGCAATCAGCCCCAGCATTTT.